The present T cell receptor beta chain was sequenced within a study of blood T cell repertoires in COVID-19. Generated by immunoSEQ multiplex PCR, the TCRdb table keeps only in-frame clones and is missing some. The sample yields about 59,000 clones, around 80% seen once. The CDR3 runs to 17 residues. V shed 1 base and J 0 bases; nucleotides not matched to a gene: 5. Germline loops: CDR1 SEHNR, CDR2 FQNEAQ (reference sequence). This TCR came from a human donor in a cohort sampled during active COVID-19. Sequencing was done on a sample of peripheral blood. The chain links TRBV7-9 to TRBJ2-1; TRBD1 aligns across 8 bases. CDR3 DNA sequence: TGTGCCAGCAGCTTAGAGGACAGGGCGATCTCCTACAATGAGCAGTTCTTC. Residues: CASSLEDRAISYNEQFF. Full variable domain (rest looked up from reference TRBV7-9 and TRBJ2-1): DTGVSQNPRHKITKRGQNVTFRCDPISEHNRLYWYRQTLGQGPEFLTYFQNEAQLEKSRLLSDRFSAERPKGSFSTLEIQRTEQGDSAMYLCASSLEDRAISYNEQFFGPGTRLTVL.